Presented here are 30 T cell receptor beta chains from one specimen sequenced in a study of T cell repertoires in aging, cancer and after chemotherapy. A mixed TRB-A/B primer pool amplified rearranged TRB by multiplex touch-down PCR. TCRdb re-called the multiplex PCR reads through MiXCR, storing one row per CDR3 protein. Here the sample spans about 8,700 distinct CDR3 sequences, around 57% being singletons. TCR beta rearrangements were amplified from peripheral blood genomic DNA. Sequenced: blood. The receptors here all came from a human donor in good health.

The chain carries TRBV6-4 and TRBJ2-1; no definite D call. The CDR3 contains 12 residues. The V end was cut by 2 bases, the J end by 10 bases, with 9 bases between. CDR1 MRHNA and CDR2 SNTAGT come from the germline V gene. The CDR3 loop is CASSDKGREQFF. The DNA of the CDR3 is TGTGCCAGCAGTGACAAAGGACGGGAGCAGTTCTTC.

This clonotype was observed a handful of times. This sequence joins TRBV30 and TRBJ2-5; 10 nucleotides agree with TRBD2. V shed 1 base and J 5 bases; nucleotides not matched to a gene: 4. Germline CDR1 reads GTSNPN; CDR2 reads SVGIG (reference sequence). This CDR3 region has 14 residues. For the CDR3, the DNA is TGTGCCTGGAGTGATCTAGCGGGAGTGGAGACCCAGTACTTC. Translated, it gives CAWSDLAGVETQYF.

This clonotype was recorded once. J is TRBJ2-1 and V is TRBV7-9; the D gene is possibly TRBD2 (6 bases). Germline lookup yields CDR1 SEHNR and CDR2 FQNEAQ (reference sequence). The V end lost 6 bases, the J end lost 0 bases, and 15 bases lay between the germline ends. This CDR3 is 16 amino acids long. The CDR3 nucleotides are TGTGCCAGCAGATACCTCGGGGGTAGCTCCTACAATGAGCAGTTCTTC. Protein: CASRYLGGSSYNEQFF.

This clonotype was observed a handful of times. A junction boundary mismatches the germline segment, possibly from a read error. The chain uses TRBV29-1 and TRBJ2-3; TRBD2 aligns across 8 bases. Germline V gene data show CDR1 as SQVTM and CDR2 as ANQGSEA. CDR3 length: 13 residues. The DNA for the CDR3 is TGTGGATTAGCGGGGAGAATCACAGATACGCAGTATTTT. This sequence encodes CGLAGRITDTQYF.

This clonotype was detected only a few times. The chain couples TRBV6-5 to TRBJ2-3, with 9 bases aligning to TRBD2. The CDR3 is made up of 14 amino acids. After removal of 10 bases from V and 8 bases from J, the junction contained 13 bases not matched to a gene. The germline V gene has CDR1 MNHEY and CDR2 SVGAGI. The CDR3 sequence is CATSSSGLAGTQYF. For the CDR3, the DNA is TGTGCCACCAGCTCGTCGGGACTAGCCGGTACGCAGTATTTT.

The sample holds a few counts of this clonotype. V gene TRBV6-2 or TRBV6-3 combines with J gene TRBJ2-3; the match to TRBD2 covers 8 bases. Germline V gene lookup returns CDR1 MNHEY and CDR2 SVGEGT. With 0 bases clipped from V and 2 bases from J, the junction kept 16 bases outside the gene matches. This CDR3 is 20 amino acids long. For the CDR3, the DNA is TGTGCCAGCAGTTACTCGATTTCGGCTAGCGGGCACCCGACCACAGATACGCAGTATTTT. Translated, it gives CASSYSISASGHPTTDTQYF.

The genes are TRBV18 and TRBJ2-3; 8 bases align to TRBD1. There are 16 residues in the CDR3. V was pared by 2 bases and J by 5 bases, with 9 bases of the junction left unmatched. Germline CDR1 reads KGHSH; CDR2 reads LQKENI. The CDR3 sequence is CASSPMAGGAGDTQYF. The CDR3 DNA sequence: TGTGCCAGCTCACCAATGGCAGGGGGCGCGGGAGATACGCAGTATTTT.

The V gene is TRBV6-2 or TRBV6-3, the J gene TRBJ2-2; TRBD2 matches 15 bases. The CDR3 runs 18 residues. Trimming at V came to 5 bases and at J to 6 bases, leaving 10 bases not matched to a gene. Germline lookup yields CDR1 MNHEY and CDR2 SVGEGT. This CDR3 is CASSLGLAGGPAAGELFF. The CDR3 nucleotides are TGTGCCAGCAGTCTCGGACTAGCGGGAGGGCCGGCAGCCGGGGAGCTGTTTTTT.

The table lists this clonotype with a few counts. V usage is TRBV6-5 and J usage is TRBJ1-5; 9 bases match TRBD1. Germline V gene sequence: CDR1 MNHEY, CDR2 SVGAGI. The CDR3 extends over 14 amino acids. J gave up 3 bases and V 6 bases, and 3 bases lay outside the gene matches. The CDR3: CASRDRGNNQPQHF. The DNA for the CDR3 is TGTGCCAGCAGAGACAGGGGGAACAATCAGCCCCAGCATTTT.

This clonotype was detected a few times. The chain has TRBV6-1 and TRBJ2-3, with no clear D. This CDR3 spans 14 amino acids. V lost 5 bases and J lost 4, with 13 bases in between. Per germline, CDR1 MNHNS and CDR2 SASEGT. The CDR3 DNA sequence: TGTGCCAGCAGTTCCACGGACCGGGCAGATACGCAGTATTTT. Translated: CASSSTDRADTQYF.

This chain uses TRBV19 with TRBJ2-5; D perhaps matches TRBD2 (5 bases). Germline V gene data show CDR1 as LNHDA and CDR2 as SQIVND (reference sequence). The CDR3 has 15 amino acids. The V and J ends lost 3 bases and 1 base respectively, with 12 bases between them. Written as DNA, the CDR3 is TGTGCCAGTAGTATGCGGCGGGCCGTCCAAGAGACCCAGTACTTC. Translating it yields CASSMRRAVQETQYF. Complete variable domain (other parts from reference TRBV19 and TRBJ2-5): DGGITQSPKYLFRKEGQNVTLSCEQNLNHDAMYWYRQDPGQGLRLIYYSQIVNDFQKGDIAEGYSVSREKKESFPLTVTSAQKNPTAFYLCASSMRRAVQETQYFGPGTRLLVL.

Written as DNA, the CDR3 is TGTGCCACCAGTGATCCCCGACGGGGGGCTGACCAGCCCCAGCATTTT. Amino acids: CATSDPRRGADQPQHF. The chain combines TRBV24-1 with TRBJ1-5, with D possibly matching TRBD1 (6 bases). The germline V gene has CDR1 KGHDR and CDR2 SFDVKD. This CDR3 contains 16 residues. V gave up 3 bases and J gave up 7 bases, with 18 bases separating them.

The rearrangement joins TRBV15 to TRBJ1-1; 8 bases align to TRBD1. Germline assignment: CDR1 LNHNV and CDR2 YYDKDF (reference sequence). The V gene end was trimmed by 4 bases and the J gene end by 7 bases; junction bases not matched to a gene: 5. The CDR3 has 13 residues. The chain's CDR3 is CATSMRTGREAFF. CDR3 bases: TGTGCCACCAGCATGAGGACAGGGCGTGAAGCTTTCTTT.

CDR3: CAWSPWGAGGTDTQYF. The CDR3 DNA is TGTGCCTGGAGCCCCTGGGGAGCGGGAGGCACAGATACGCAGTATTTT. The genes are TRBV30 and TRBJ2-3; 8 nucleotides line up with TRBD2. This CDR3 comprises 16 residues. V trimming: 3 bases; J trimming: 1 base; junction bases outside the gene matches: 9. Germline loops: CDR1 GTSNPN, CDR2 SVGIG (reference sequence).

This clonotype appeared a few times. V usage is TRBV5-5 and J usage is TRBJ1-5; TRBD1 agrees at 7 bases. V lost 2 bases and J lost 3; bases outside the gene matches: 5. This CDR3 spans 15 amino acids. In germline, CDR1 is SGHKS, CDR2 YYEKEE (reference sequence). The CDR3, as DNA: TGTGCCAGCAGCTTAACGGGACAGAACAATCAGCCCCAGCATTTT. Translation: CASSLTGQNNQPQHF. The whole variable domain, remainder taken from reference TRBV5-5 and TRBJ1-5, is DAGVTQSPTHLIKTRGQQVTLRCSPISGHKSVSWYQQVLGQGPQFIFQYYEKEERGRGNFPDRFSARQFPNYSSELNVNALLLGDSALYLCASSLTGQNNQPQHFGDGTRLSIL.

This chain joins TRBV30 and TRBJ2-7, with a possible D match to TRBD1 (5 bases). The CDR3 totals 14 residues. In germline, CDR1 is GTSNPN, CDR2 SVGIG (reference sequence). The germline V and J ends were trimmed by 2 bases and 3 bases, with 14 bases remaining between them. CDR3 protein: CAWSIAQGNYEQYF. CDR3 sequence (DNA): TGTGCCTGGAGTATTGCCCAGGGAAACTACGAGCAGTACTTC.

In this sample, this clonotype turned up once. The chain recombines TRBV28 with TRBJ1-2; 7 bases line up with TRBD1. This CDR3 region has 15 residues. Looked up from germline, CDR1 is MDHEN and CDR2 is SYDVKM. V shed 1 base, J shed 6 bases, and the junction held 8 bases outside the gene matches. The CDR3 nucleotides are TGTGCCAGCAGTTTATATGTAGGGGGCTTGGATGGCTACACCTTC. Its protein product is CASSLYVGGLDGYTF.

The J gene is TRBJ1-3, the V gene TRBV19; D ambiguous. Germline V gene data show CDR1 as LNHDA and CDR2 as SQIVND (reference sequence). Trimming shortened V by 3 bases and J by 1 base, and 10 bases separated the two germline ends. The length of the CDR3 is 15 residues. DNA for the CDR3: TGTGCCAGTAGTATTAACGGGTTTTCTGGAAACACCATATATTTT. This sequence encodes CASSINGFSGNTIYF.

This rearrangement joins TRBV6-5 to TRBJ2-6; D ambiguous. This CDR3 contains 13 residues. The germline CDR1 and CDR2 sequences are MNHEY and SVGAGI. The germline V and J ends were trimmed by 2 bases and 2 bases, with 1 base remaining between them. CDR3 sequence: CASSYPGANVLTF. The CDR3 bases are TGTGCCAGCAGTTACCCTGGGGCCAACGTCCTGACTTTC.

V and J are TRBV10-3 and TRBJ2-2; no firm D call. V lost 6 bases, J lost 3 bases, and 20 bases lay in between. The CDR3 is 17 residues long. Germline CDR1 ENHRY, CDR2 SYGVKD. CDR3 sequence (DNA): TGTGCCATCAGCACCCCGCCGCTGAGCGCGGACACCGGGGAGCTGTTTTTT. Protein: CAISTPPLSADTGELFF.

The V and J genes are TRBV10-3 and TRBJ1-6; the D is unclear. Germline CDR1 is ENHRY and CDR2 is SYGVKD. The CDR3 is 14 amino acids. V lost 3 bases and J 5 bases, leaving 8 bases between the germline ends. The CDR3 region is CAISDTWNNSPLHF. The CDR3 DNA reads TGTGCCATCAGTGACACTTGGAATAATTCACCCCTCCACTTT.

V usage is TRBV5-6 and J usage is TRBJ1-3, with TRBD1 as a possible D gene (5 bases). The germline V gene encodes CDR1 SGHDT and CDR2 YYEEEE. The V gene lost 4 bases and the J gene lost 3 bases, with 20 bases spanning the gap. The CDR3 sequence is 17 residues long. The CDR3 DNA reads TGTGCCAGCAGCCCTACCAATTCAGGGTCTCGTGGAAACACCATATATTTT. Translated, it gives CASSPTNSGSRGNTIYF.

V usage is TRBV5-6 and J usage is TRBJ2-5, with TRBD2 as a possible D gene (6 bases). Germline CDR1 SGHDT, CDR2 YYEEEE. The CDR3 contains 13 residues. The germline V and J ends were trimmed by 2 bases and 5 bases, with 10 bases remaining between them. CDR3 sequence: CASSFPGSETQYF. For the CDR3, the DNA is TGTGCCAGCAGCTTCCCCGGGAGTGAGACCCAGTACTTC.

This clonotype appeared a few times. This chain connects TRBV12-3 or TRBV12-4 to TRBJ2-1, with no clear D. CDR3 length: 14 residues. Trimming left V 3 bases short and J 8 bases short, with 14 bases between. The CDR3 DNA follows: TGTGCCAGCAGTTTTGGGCCCGCTGGGGATGAGCAGTTCTTC. As protein: CASSFGPAGDEQFF.

This clonotype has a handful of counts. This sequence joins TRBV6-4 and TRBJ2-3; no reliable D call. Germline V lookup: CDR1 MRHNA, CDR2 SNTAGT. The CDR3 spans 14 residues. Deletions cut 2 bases from V and 2 bases from J, with 8 bases between. This chain's CDR3 is CASSDRASTDTQYF. As DNA, the CDR3 is TGTGCCAGCAGTGACAGGGCGTCCACAGATACGCAGTATTTT.

The rearrangement joins TRBV7-2 to TRBJ1-2; 9 nucleotides agree with TRBD1. The CDR3 has 15 residues. V shed 0 bases, J shed 4 bases, and the junction held 3 bases outside the gene matches. Germline CDR1 is SGHTA and CDR2 is FQGNSA. CDR3 sequence: CASSLAGQGTYGYTF. For the CDR3, the DNA is TGTGCCAGCAGCTTAGCAGGACAGGGGACCTATGGCTACACCTTC. Complete variable domain (other parts from reference TRBV7-2 and TRBJ1-2): GAGVSQSPSNKVTEKGKDVELRCDPISGHTALYWYRQSLGQGLEFLIYFQGNSAPDKSGLPSDRFSAERTGGSVSTLTIQRTQQEDSAVYLCASSLAGQGTYGYTFGSGTRLTVV.

The table lists this clonotype with a few counts. The gene calls are TRBV6-4 and TRBJ1-6; D not certain. V gave up 2 bases and J gave up 10 bases, with 15 bases separating them. CDR3 length: 15 amino acids. Germline values: CDR1 MRHNA, CDR2 SNTAGT. The CDR3 loop is CASSDGGRFGSPLHF. CDR3 sequence (DNA): TGTGCCAGCAGTGACGGAGGGCGCTTTGGGTCACCCCTCCACTTT.

This clonotype has only a few counts. The V and J genes are TRBV29-1 and TRBJ1-5; D is perhaps TRBD1 (5 bases). Trimming left V 5 bases short and J 4 bases short, with 12 bases between. The CDR3 spans 13 residues. The germline V gene encodes CDR1 SQVTM and CDR2 ANQGSEA. For the CDR3, the DNA is TGCAGCGTTAGAGGGGACGGTAATCAGCCCCAGCATTTT. Translation gives CSVRGDGNQPQHF.

This chain links TRBV6-1 with TRBJ1-2, with D hard to call. The ends were cut back, 6 bases at V and 6 bases at J, with 17 bases in the middle. This CDR3 contains 14 residues. Germline V gene sequence: CDR1 MNHNS, CDR2 SASEGT. CDR3 amino acids: CASSHFIKNNGYTF. The CDR3 DNA follows: TGTGCCAGCAGCCATTTCATTAAGAACAATGGCTACACCTTC.

This sequence joins TRBV27 and TRBJ1-1; D is possibly TRBD1 (5 bases). CDR3 length equals 15 residues. Germline V lookup: CDR1 MNHEY, CDR2 SMNVEV (reference sequence). Trimming removed 3 bases at V and 4 bases at J, with 15 bases between. The DNA of the CDR3 is TGTGCCAGCAGTTTGAGACCTACGGGGGGCACTGAAGCTTTCTTT. Its translation is CASSLRPTGGTEAFF.